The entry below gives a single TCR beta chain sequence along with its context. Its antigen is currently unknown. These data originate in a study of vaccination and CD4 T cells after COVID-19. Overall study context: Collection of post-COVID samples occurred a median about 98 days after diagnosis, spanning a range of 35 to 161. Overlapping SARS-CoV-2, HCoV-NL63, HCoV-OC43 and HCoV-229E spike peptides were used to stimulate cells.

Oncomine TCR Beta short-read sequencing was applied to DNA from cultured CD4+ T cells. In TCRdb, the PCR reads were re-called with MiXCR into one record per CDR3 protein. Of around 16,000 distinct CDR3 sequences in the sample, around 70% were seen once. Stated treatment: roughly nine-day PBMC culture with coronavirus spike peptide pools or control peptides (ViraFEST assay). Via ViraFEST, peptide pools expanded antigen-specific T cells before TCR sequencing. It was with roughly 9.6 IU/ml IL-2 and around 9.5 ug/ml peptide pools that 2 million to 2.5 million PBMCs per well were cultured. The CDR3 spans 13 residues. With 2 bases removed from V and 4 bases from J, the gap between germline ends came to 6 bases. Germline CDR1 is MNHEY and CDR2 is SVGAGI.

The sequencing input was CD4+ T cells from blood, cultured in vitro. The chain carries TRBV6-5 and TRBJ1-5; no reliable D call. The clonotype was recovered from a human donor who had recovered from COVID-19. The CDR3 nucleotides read TGTGCCAGCAGTTACGGTCGGAATCAGCCCCAGCATTTT. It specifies CASSYGRNQPQHF.